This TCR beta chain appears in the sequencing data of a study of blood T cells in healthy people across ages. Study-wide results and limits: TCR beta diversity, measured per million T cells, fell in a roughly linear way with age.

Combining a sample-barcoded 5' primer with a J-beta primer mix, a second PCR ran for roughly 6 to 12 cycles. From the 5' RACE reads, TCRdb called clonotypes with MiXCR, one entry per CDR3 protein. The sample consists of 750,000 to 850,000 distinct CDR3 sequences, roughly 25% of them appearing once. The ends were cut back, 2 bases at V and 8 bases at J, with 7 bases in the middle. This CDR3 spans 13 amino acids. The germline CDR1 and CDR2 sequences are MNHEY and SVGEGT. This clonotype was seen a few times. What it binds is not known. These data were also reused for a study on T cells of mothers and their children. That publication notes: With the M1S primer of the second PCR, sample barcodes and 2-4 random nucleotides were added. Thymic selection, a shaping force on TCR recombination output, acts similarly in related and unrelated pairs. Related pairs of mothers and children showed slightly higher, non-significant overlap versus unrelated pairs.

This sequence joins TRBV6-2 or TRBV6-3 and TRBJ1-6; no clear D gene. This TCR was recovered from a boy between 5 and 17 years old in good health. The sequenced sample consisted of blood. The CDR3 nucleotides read TGTGCCAGCAGTTACAGGGTCGATTCACCCCTCCACTTT. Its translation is CASSYRVDSPLHF.